Presented here are 9 T cell receptor beta chains from one specimen sequenced in a study of CD8 T cells in Susac syndrome. Random hexamers served to reverse transcribe roughly 0.5 to 1 ug RNA. TCRdb passed the immunoSEQ multiplex PCR reads through MiXCR, listing each CDR3 protein once. This table holds roughly 300,000 distinct CDR3 sequences, more than 75% found once. Sequenced: CD8+ T cells from PBMCs. These receptors originate from a human donor with multiple sclerosis.

The chain joins TRBV6-5 to TRBJ2-2, with 10 bases identical to TRBD1. Germline V gene lookup returns CDR1 MNHEY and CDR2 SVGAGI. This CDR3 is 16 amino acids long. V was clipped by 4 bases and J by 3 bases; unmatched bases: 5. Written as DNA, the CDR3 is TGTGCCAGCAGTTGGGGACAGGGGTACGACACCGGGGAGCTGTTTTTT. Its translation is CASSWGQGYDTGELFF.

The genes are TRBV28 and TRBJ2-7; 7 bases fit TRBD1. Germline V gene sequence: CDR1 MDHEN, CDR2 SYDVKM. Unmatched junction bases numbered 5, after V lost 6 bases and J lost 3 bases. The CDR3 is 13 amino acids. CDR3 loop: CASREDRNYEQYF. For the CDR3, the DNA is TGTGCCAGCAGAGAGGACAGGAACTACGAGCAGTACTTC.

This clonotype was detected once. The V call is TRBV5-1, the J call TRBJ1-1, with D possibly matching TRBD1 (5 bases). The CDR3 covers 14 residues. Trimming took off 0 bases at V and 3 bases at J, with 9 bases between the two ends. Per the germline V gene, CDR1 is SGHRS and CDR2 is YFSETQ. CDR3 in DNA: TGCGCCAGCAGCTTGGTAGGGGCCCACACTGAAGCTTTCTTT. As protein: CASSLVGAHTEAFF.

The CDR3 here is CASSLEVRLAGYNEQFF. The CDR3 DNA reads TGTGCCAGCAGCTTAGAGGTACGGCTAGCGGGATACAATGAGCAGTTCTTC. The rearrangement joins TRBV11-2 to TRBJ2-1; TRBD2 aligns across 9 bases. The CDR3 totals 17 residues. V lost 0 bases, J lost 4 bases, and 7 bases stayed unmatched. Germline V gene data show CDR1 as SGHAT and CDR2 as FQNNGV.

The count of this clonotype is one. V gene TRBV9 combines with J gene TRBJ1-6; weak D call: TRBD1 (6 bases). V lost 0 bases and J 9 bases, leaving 22 bases between the germline ends. Germline V gene sequence: CDR1 SGDLS, CDR2 YYNGEE. The CDR3 is 18 amino acids. DNA of the CDR3: TGTGCCAGCAGCGTAGGAGGGGGGGGAAACGGGGTCGGTTCACCCCTCCACTTT. Translation gives CASSVGGGGNGVGSPLHF.

The chain is built from TRBV15 and TRBJ1-5; D is ambiguous. The CDR3 length is 15 residues. In germline, CDR1 is LNHNV, CDR2 YYDKDF (reference sequence). The V and J ends lost 0 bases and 7 bases respectively, with 13 bases between them. Here the CDR3 DNA reads TGTGCCACCAGCAGAGATCCCCCTCATCGCCAGCCCCAGCATTTT. Translating gives CATSRDPPHRQPQHF. Full variable domain (outside the CDR3, taken from reference TRBV15 and TRBJ1-5): DAMVIQNPRYQVTQFGKPVTLSCSQTLNHNVMYWYQQKSSQAPKLLFHYYDKDFNNEADTPDNFQSRRPNTSFCFLDIRSPGLGDTAMYLCATSRDPPHRQPQHFGDGTRLSIL.

The chain is built from TRBV7-9 and TRBJ1-5; no definite D call. The V gene lost 5 bases and the J gene lost 0 bases, with 14 bases spanning the gap. The CDR3 contains 16 residues. CDR1 is SEHNR, CDR2 FQNEAQ, per germline (reference sequence). CDR3 nucleotides: TGTGCCAGCAGCATCTCGGTGGGTTATAGCAATCAGCCCCAGCATTTT. Amino acids: CASSISVGYSNQPQHF.

The V gene is TRBV9, the J gene TRBJ1-1; D gene uncertain. The V end lost 4 bases, the J end lost 4 bases, and 17 bases lay between the germline ends. Germline CDR1 reads SGDLS; CDR2 reads YYNGEE. The CDR3 extends over 15 amino acids. As DNA, the CDR3 is TGTGCCAGCAGCCCTTATAGTCGGGCGGCCACTGAAGCTTTCTTT. Translation gives CASSPYSRAATEAFF. The full variable domain, completed using reference TRBV9 and TRBJ1-1, is DSGVTQTPKHLITATGQRVTLRCSPRSGDLSVYWYQQSLDQGLQFLIQYYNGEERAKGNILERFSAQQFPDLHSELNLSSLELGDSALYFCASSPYSRAATEAFFGQGTRLTVV.

The chain has TRBV5-4 and TRBJ1-1, with unresolved D. V was cut by 2 bases and J by 2 bases, with 13 bases left in between. The CDR3 runs 15 residues. CDR1 is SGHNT and CDR2 is YYREEE in the germline V gene (reference sequence). CDR3 sequence reads: CASSFNGAINTEAFF. The CDR3 bases are TGTGCCAGCAGCTTTAATGGAGCGATTAACACTGAAGCTTTCTTT.